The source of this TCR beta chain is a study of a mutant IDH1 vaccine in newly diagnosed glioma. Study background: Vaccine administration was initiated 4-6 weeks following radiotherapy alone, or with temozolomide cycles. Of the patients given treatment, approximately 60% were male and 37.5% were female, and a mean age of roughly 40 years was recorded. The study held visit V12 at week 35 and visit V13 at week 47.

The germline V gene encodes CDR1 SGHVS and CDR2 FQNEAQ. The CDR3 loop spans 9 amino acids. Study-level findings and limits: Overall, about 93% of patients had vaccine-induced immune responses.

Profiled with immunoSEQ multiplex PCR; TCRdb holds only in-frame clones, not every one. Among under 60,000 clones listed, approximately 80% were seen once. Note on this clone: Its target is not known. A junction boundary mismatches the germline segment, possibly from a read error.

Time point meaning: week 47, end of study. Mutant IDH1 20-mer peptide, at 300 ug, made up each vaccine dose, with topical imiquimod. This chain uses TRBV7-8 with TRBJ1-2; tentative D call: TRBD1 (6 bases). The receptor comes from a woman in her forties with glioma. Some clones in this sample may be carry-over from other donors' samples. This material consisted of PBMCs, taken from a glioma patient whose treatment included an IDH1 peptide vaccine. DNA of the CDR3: TGTGCCAGCCCCGAAGGGGGGTCCTTC. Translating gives CASPEGGSF.